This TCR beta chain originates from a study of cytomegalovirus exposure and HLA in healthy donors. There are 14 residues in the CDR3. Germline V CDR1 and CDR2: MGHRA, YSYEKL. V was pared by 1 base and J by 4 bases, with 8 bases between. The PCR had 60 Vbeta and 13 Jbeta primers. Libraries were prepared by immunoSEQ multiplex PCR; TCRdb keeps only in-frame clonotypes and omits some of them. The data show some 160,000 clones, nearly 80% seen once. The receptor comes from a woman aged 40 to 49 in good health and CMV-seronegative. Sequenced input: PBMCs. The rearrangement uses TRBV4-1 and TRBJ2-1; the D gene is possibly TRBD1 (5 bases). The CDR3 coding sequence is TGCGCCAGCAGCCAAGTCAGGGATTACAATGAGCAGTTCTTC. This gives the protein CASSQVRDYNEQFF.